A single sample gave rise to the 21 T cell receptor beta chains below, sequenced in a study of CD8+CD57+ T cells in acquired aplastic anemia. TCR beta VDJ and CDR3 were profiled, and genomic DNA was the template. TCRdb independently ran MiXCR on the reads; one entry per CDR3 protein. The sample consists of 250,000 to 350,000 distinct CDR3 sequences, approximately 60% of them appearing once. Patients picked for sequencing had shown CD8+CD57+ cell expansion detected by flow cytometry. The sample taken for sequencing was sorted CD4+, CD8+, or CD8+CD57+ T cells (not recorded which) from PBMCs. The receptors were sampled from a human donor with aplastic anemia.

This clonotype was seen a handful of times. The chain carries TRBV18 and TRBJ2-1; D perhaps matches TRBD1 (6 bases). The CDR3 runs to 13 residues. V was shortened by 6 bases and J by 3 bases, with 9 bases between the two germline ends. The V gene's germline CDR1 is KGHSH and CDR2 LQKENI. The CDR3 DNA is TGTGCCAGCTCTCAGACAGGCTACAATGAGCAGTTCTTC. Translated: CASSQTGYNEQFF.

V gene TRBV20-1 combines with J gene TRBJ2-5; 14 nucleotides agree with TRBD2. The CDR3 contains 13 residues. V trimming: 5 bases; J trimming: 5 bases; junction bases outside the gene matches: 1. Germline CDR1 is DFQATT and CDR2 is SNEGSKA (reference sequence). The CDR3 nucleotides read TGCAGTGCTTGGACTAGCGGGAGGGAGACCCAGTACTTC. The encoded protein is CSAWTSGRETQYF.

This chain uses TRBV10-2 with TRBJ2-4; D is possibly TRBD1 (5 bases). There are 15 residues in the CDR3. CDR1 is WSHSY and CDR2 is SAAADI in the germline V gene. The germline V and J ends were trimmed by 10 bases and 2 bases, with 18 bases remaining between them. Written as DNA, the CDR3 is TGCGCCACCCTACTTCAGGGCGCTTCCAAAAACATTCAGTACTTC. Protein: CATLLQGASKNIQYF.

CDR3 sequence: CASSLVVAGEPEQYF. DNA of the CDR3: TGTGCCAGCAGCTTAGTAGTAGCGGGAGAGCCCGAGCAGTACTTC. This chain connects TRBV7-9 to TRBJ2-7; 9 bases line up with TRBD2. Germline V CDR1 and CDR2: SEHNR, FQNEAQ (reference sequence). The CDR3 sequence is 15 residues long. Germline trimming cut 1 base from V and 6 bases from J; bases unmatched to any gene: 7.

The gene calls are TRBV29-1 and TRBJ2-5; possible D gene TRBD2, 6 bases. The V and J ends lost 6 bases and 2 bases respectively, with 10 bases between them. CDR3 length equals 12 residues. Per germline, CDR1 SQVTM and CDR2 ANQGSEA. The CDR3 bases are TGCAGCGTCCGGAGGGAGCAAGAGACCCAGTACTTC. Residues: CSVRREQETQYF. The full variable domain, with the rest looked up from reference TRBV29-1 and TRBJ2-5, is SAVISQKPSRDICQRGTSLTIQCQVDSQVTMMFWYRQQPGQSLTLIATANQGSEATYESGFVIDKFPISRPNLTFSTLTVSNMSPEDSSIYLCSVRREQETQYFGPGTRLLVL.

In this sample, this clonotype turned up many times. The chain recombines TRBV5-1 with TRBJ2-3; no clear D. V gave up 0 bases and J gave up 0 bases, with 8 bases separating them. Germline CDR1 reads SGHRS; CDR2 reads YFSETQ. The CDR3 sequence is 15 residues long. CDR3 sequence (DNA): TGCGCCAGCAGCTTGGGGTCTACTAGCACAGATACGCAGTATTTT. Residues: CASSLGSTSTDTQYF.

This clonotype appeared many times. This chain uses TRBV20-1 with TRBJ2-7, with 7 bases that match TRBD1. This CDR3 contains 14 residues. V lost 3 bases, J lost 0 bases, and 5 bases stayed unmatched. The germline V gene has CDR1 DFQATT and CDR2 SNEGSKA (reference sequence). Here the CDR3 DNA reads TGCAGTGCTAGGCCGGGACAGAGCTCCTACGAGCAGTACTTC. This translates into CSARPGQSSYEQYF.

This chain links TRBV7-8 with TRBJ2-7, with D possibly matching TRBD1 (6 bases). Trimming left V 1 base short and J 7 bases short, with 14 bases between. The CDR3 spans 14 residues. CDR1 SGHVS and CDR2 FQNEAQ come from the germline V gene. CDR3 in DNA: TGTGCCAGCAGCTTAGAGTCAGGGGTTCTTGAGCAGTACTTC. Encoded protein: CASSLESGVLEQYF.

The rearrangement joins TRBV7-9 to TRBJ2-2; 8 nucleotides line up with TRBD1. The CDR3 spans 15 residues. With V trimmed by 4 bases and J by 7 bases, 8 bases remained unmatched. Germline V gives CDR1 SEHNR, CDR2 FQNEAQ (reference sequence). DNA for the CDR3: TGTGCCAGCAGCTCCTTTACAGGGGGAATCGGGGAGCTGTTTTTT. This encodes CASSSFTGGIGELFF.

Comment on this clonotype: At one of its ends the junction is not consistent with the germline gene, which may arise from a read error. The rearrangement links TRBV7-7 to TRBJ2-7; D is unresolved. Germline assignment: CDR1 SSHAT and CDR2 FNYEAQ (reference sequence). This CDR3 is built from 14 residues. The CDR3 nucleotides read TGTGCTAGCAGCTTAGTCCCCAACTCCTACGAGCAGTACTTC. As protein: CASSLVPNSYEQYF.

V is TRBV20-1 and J is TRBJ2-3, with D possibly TRBD1 on 8 matching bases. V lost 0 bases and J 4 bases, leaving 17 bases between the germline ends. The CDR3 totals 16 residues. Germline V gives CDR1 DFQATT, CDR2 SNEGSKA (reference sequence). In DNA, the CDR3 is TGCAGTGCTAGAGATTGGACAGGGAGGGAATCAGATACGCAGTATTTT. This codes for CSARDWTGRESDTQYF.

The genes are TRBV10-3 and TRBJ2-1, with TRBD2 identical over 13 bases. CDR1 and CDR2 (germline): ENHRY, SYGVKD. Trimming cost V 1 base and J 8 bases; bases outside gene matches: 14. The CDR3 spans 19 residues. The CDR3 DNA sequence: TGTGCCATCAGTGAGTTCATGTTGTTCGGGACTAGCGGGATTGATGAGCAGTTCTTC. This translates into CAISEFMLFGTSGIDEQFF.

This sequence joins TRBV5-8 and TRBJ2-5; D remains ambiguous. V was clipped by 3 bases and J by 5 bases, with 11 bases between them. CDR1 and CDR2 (germline): SGHTS, YDEGEE. This CDR3 is built from 13 residues. The CDR3 spells CASSSTNTETQYF. CDR3 coding DNA: TGTGCCAGCAGCTCAACCAACACGGAGACCCAGTACTTC.

The V gene is TRBV2, the J gene TRBJ2-7; no clear D. The ends were cut back, 3 bases at V and 4 bases at J, with 7 bases in the middle. The CDR3 is made up of 12 amino acids. Germline V gives CDR1 SNHLY, CDR2 FYNNEI. In nucleotides, the CDR3 is TGTGCCAGCAGTGACAGCGTGTACGAGCAGTACTTC. It yields the protein CASSDSVYEQYF.

The CDR3 protein is CASSPPFGTEAFF. DNA for the CDR3: TGTGCCAGCAGCCCTCCTTTTGGCACTGAAGCTTTCTTT. The chain employs TRBV7-2 and TRBJ1-1, with unresolved D. Trimming removed 5 bases at V and 4 bases at J, with 11 bases between. Germline V lookup: CDR1 SGHTA, CDR2 FQGNSA. The CDR3 covers 13 residues.

The genes are TRBV27 and TRBJ2-4; D remains ambiguous. This CDR3 spans 14 amino acids. The V and J ends lost 3 bases and 9 bases respectively, with 15 bases between them. Germline CDR1 MNHEY, CDR2 SMNVEV (reference sequence). The CDR3 DNA sequence: TGTGCCAGCAGTTTCTCCGGATGGGATGTCATTCAGTACTTC. It translates to CASSFSGWDVIQYF.

To note about this clonotype: A much larger clonotype is one base distant, so this may be a read error. A read error is likely, as this CDR3 ends without the conserved phenylalanine or tryptophan. The chain couples TRBV6-2 or TRBV6-3 to TRBJ2-2, with 10 bases aligning to TRBD2. Germline V gene sequence: CDR1 MNHEY, CDR2 SVGEGT. After removal of 3 bases from V and 5 bases from J, the junction contained 3 bases not matched to a gene. The CDR3 extends over 15 amino acids. Written as DNA, the CDR3 is TGTGCCAGCAGTTATAAGCGGGGGGGAACCGGGGAGCTGTTTTCT. Amino acid sequence: CASSYKRGGTGELFS.

This clonotype was counted at least ten times. The chain couples TRBV6-5 to TRBJ2-1; 10 bases align to TRBD2. The junction had 16 bases not matched to a gene; V was cut back by 7 bases and J by 7 bases. This CDR3 spans 17 amino acids. Germline V gene lookup returns CDR1 MNHEY and CDR2 SVGAGI. In DNA form, the CDR3 reads TGTGCCAGCACCCCCTGGGGTACTAGCGGGACGCGAAATGAGCAGTTCTTC. Amino acid sequence: CASTPWGTSGTRNEQFF.

With regard to this clonotype: A junction boundary mismatches the germline segment, possibly from a read error. The chain combines TRBV5-5 with TRBJ2-3, with D unresolved. The CDR3 runs to 14 residues. From germline, CDR1 is SGHKS and CDR2 YYEKEE (reference sequence). The CDR3 here is CASSQNRVGDTQYF. Written as DNA, the CDR3 is TGCGCCAGCAGCCAGAATCGGGTAGGGGATACGCAGTATTTT.

This clonotype was detected only a few times. J is TRBJ2-1 and V is TRBV9; 12 bases line up with TRBD2. CDR3 size: 18 residues. CDR1 and CDR2 (germline): SGDLS, YYNGEE. V lost 0 bases to trimming and J lost 5 bases; unmatched junction nucleotides: 9. The CDR3 region has the DNA TGTGCCAGCAGCGTAGGTCTAGCGGGGGGGCCCGTCGACAATGAGCAGTTCTTC. This sequence encodes CASSVGLAGGPVDNEQFF. Variable domain in full (rest from reference TRBV9 and TRBJ2-1): DSGVTQTPKHLITATGQRVTLRCSPRSGDLSVYWYQQSLDQGLQFLIQYYNGEERAKGNILERFSAQQFPDLHSELNLSSLELGDSALYFCASSVGLAGGPVDNEQFFGPGTRLTVL.

Regarding this clonotype: A much larger clone differs by one base, so this may be a read error. The chain combines TRBV5-4 with TRBJ1-3, with D hard to call. The germline V and J ends were trimmed by 1 base and 8 bases, with 16 bases remaining between them. CDR1 SGHNT and CDR2 YYREEE come from the germline V gene (reference sequence). The CDR3 runs 15 residues. The CDR3 region is CASSLSNAGGDTIYF. In nucleotides, the CDR3 is TGTGCCAGCAGCTTGAGTAACGCGGGAGGAGACACCATATATTTT. The full variable domain, completed using reference TRBV5-4 and TRBJ1-3, is ETGVTQSPTHLIKTRGQQVTLRCSSQSGHNTVSWYQQALGQGPQFIFQYYREEENGRGNFPPRFSGLQFPNYSSELNVNALELDDSALYLCASSLSNAGGDTIYFGEGSWLTVV.